This is a list of T cell receptor beta chains from one sample in a study of radiation and T cells in renal cell carcinoma. Repertoires were generated with immunoSEQ multiplex PCR, while TCRdb's copy carries only in-frame clones and drops some. The sample comprises 150,000 to 160,000 clones, over 80% of which are singletons, and about an eighth rests with the top ten. Specimen: blood, collected from a patient whose treatment included radiotherapy and nephrectomy. All receptors derive from a woman aged 45-59 years with renal cell carcinoma. Both conserved end residues are part of each CDR3. The order of the fields is CDR3 length, clone size, V gene, CDR3 protein. Size values are once, few and many counts, or a class for expanded clones, and some rows have none.

length: 14; size: NA; V: TRBV9; CDR3: CASSVGGNENTIYF
length: 15; size: NA; V: TRBV30; CDR3: CAWRGLAGLKNIQYF
length: 17; size: NA; V: TRBV13; CDR3: CASSLGARPRLNTEAFF
length: 16; size: NA; V: TRBV7-9; CDR3: CASSIGYRGQGNTIYF
length: 15; size: once; V: TRBV7-2; CDR3: CASTSLWTGEDEQYF
length: 12; size: NA; V: TRBV5-6; CDR3: CASSGGYNEQFF
length: 12; size: NA; V: TRBV19; CDR3: CATTGLNSPLHF
length: 13; size: NA; V: TRBV30; CDR3: CAWSRPGQDTQYF
length: 14; size: NA; V: TRBV5-4; CDR3: CASSSPSSDEKLFF
length: 15; size: NA; V: TRBV4-1; CDR3: CASSQGRARGQKLFF
length: 14; size: NA; V: TRBV4-1; CDR3: CASSLTDSSYEQYF
length: 21; size: NA; V: TRBV29-1; CDR3: CSVEFGPDESGTGPSSYEQYF
length: 15; size: NA; V: TRBV6-5; CDR3: CASSYAGTGNYEQYF